This entry lists 2 T cell receptor beta chains sequenced from one sample in a study of control samples from healthy donors and cancer patients. Repertoires were generated with immunoSEQ multiplex PCR, while TCRdb's copy carries only in-frame clones and drops some. The sample contains approximately 210,000 clones, over 80% of which appear only once. Sequenced sample: blood. Receptors were obtained from a young man in good health.

The chain carries TRBV10-3 and TRBJ1-2; TRBD1 matches at 11 bases. V lost 7 bases and J lost 1; bases outside the gene matches: 8. This CDR3 has 16 residues. Germline V gives CDR1 ENHRY, CDR2 SYGVKD. CDR3 sequence (DNA): TGTGCCATCAATCCAATCGGGACAGGGGGTAACTATGGCTACACCTTC. It yields the protein CAINPIGTGGNYGYTF.

This clone was counted a few times. The CDR3 is CASSDGWTYGYTF. The CDR3 DNA reads as TGTGCCAGCAGTGATGGGTGGACCTATGGCTACACCTTC. The rearrangement uses TRBV2 and TRBJ1-2; no clear D gene. Germline lookup yields CDR1 SNHLY and CDR2 FYNNEI. The CDR3 has 13 amino acids. Trimming removed 3 bases from V and 4 bases from J, with 9 bases in between. The full variable domain, completed using reference TRBV2 and TRBJ1-2, is EPEVTQTPSHQVTQMGQEVILRCVPISNHLYFYWYRQILGQKVEFLVSFYNNEISEKSEIFDDQFSVERPDGSNFTLKIRSTKLEDSAMYFCASSDGWTYGYTFGSGTRLTVV.